The 3 T cell receptor beta chains listed next were all sequenced from one sample in a study of Ad26.COV2.S vaccination and SARS-CoV-2 variants. Noted treatment: approximately 18 received Ad26.COV2.S at low or high dose, single or two shots; about 5 received placebo; per-sample allocation not given. Collection of the samples took place on day 63 after the first injection of vaccine or placebo. Using immunoSEQ multiplex PCR, the repertoire was profiled, and TCRdb retains in-frame clones only, with some absent. The sample records about 680,000 clones, roughly nine tenths being singletons. The sample consisted of peripheral blood, taken in a trial of Ad26.COV2.S vaccine versus placebo. The origin of the receptors is a person aged 18-60 years who received the Ad26.COV2.S COVID-19 vaccine or a placebo.

This sequence joins TRBV12-3 or TRBV12-4 and TRBJ2-2; weak D call: TRBD1 (5 bases). This CDR3 spans 13 amino acids. V was shortened by 3 bases and J by 6 bases, with 8 bases between the two germline ends. CDR3 sequence reads: CASSFQGAGELFF. CDR3 DNA: TGTGCCAGCAGTTTCCAGGGCGCCGGGGAGCTGTTTTTT.

The rearrangement links TRBV7-3 to TRBJ1-3; a weak D match, TRBD1 (6 bases). The CDR3 is 17 amino acids. Germline CDR1 reads SGHTA; CDR2 reads FQGTGA. Trimming cost V 3 bases and J 1 base, with 16 bases left between them. CDR3 protein: CASSFGGPLSSGNTIYF. In nucleotides, the CDR3 is TGTGCCAGCAGCTTCGGGGGGCCCCTATCTTCTGGAAACACCATATATTTT.

The DNA of the CDR3 is TGCGCCAGCAGCTTGGGGGTGTTGGCTGAAGCTTTCTTT. Protein product: CASSLGVLAEAFF. The V gene is TRBV5-1, the J gene TRBJ1-1; D remains unclear. Germline loops: CDR1 SGHRS, CDR2 YFSETQ. The CDR3 contains 13 residues. Trimming took off 0 bases at V and 6 bases at J, with 9 bases between the two ends.